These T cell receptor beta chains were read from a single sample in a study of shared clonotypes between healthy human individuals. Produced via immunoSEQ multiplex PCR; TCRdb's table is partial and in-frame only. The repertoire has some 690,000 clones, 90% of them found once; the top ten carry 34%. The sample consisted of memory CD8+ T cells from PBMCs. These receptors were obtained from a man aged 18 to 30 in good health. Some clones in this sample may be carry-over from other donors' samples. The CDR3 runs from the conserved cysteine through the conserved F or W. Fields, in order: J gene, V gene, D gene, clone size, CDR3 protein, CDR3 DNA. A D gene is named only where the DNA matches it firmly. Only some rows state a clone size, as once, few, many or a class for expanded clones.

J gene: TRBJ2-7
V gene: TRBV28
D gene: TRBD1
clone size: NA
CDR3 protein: CASSPRLGQGAYEQYF
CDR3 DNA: TGTGCCAGCAGTCCTCGTTTGGGACAGGGGGCTTACGAGCAGTACTTC

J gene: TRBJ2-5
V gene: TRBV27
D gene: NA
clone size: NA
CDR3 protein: CASSLLAGTFQETQYF
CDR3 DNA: TGTGCCAGCAGTTTATTGGCGGGGACGTTCCAAGAGACCCAGTACTTC

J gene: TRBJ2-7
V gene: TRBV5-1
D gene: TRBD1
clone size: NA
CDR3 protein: CASSPPGQYSYEQYF
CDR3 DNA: TGCGCCAGCAGCCCCCCGGGACAGTACTCCTACGAGCAGTACTTC

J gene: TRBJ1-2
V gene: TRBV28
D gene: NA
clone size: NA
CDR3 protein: CASSLGFNYGYTF
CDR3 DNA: TGTGCCAGCAGTTTGGGTTTTAACTATGGCTACACCTTC

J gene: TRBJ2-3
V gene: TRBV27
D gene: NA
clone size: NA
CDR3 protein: CASSFSGASDTQYF
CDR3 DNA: TGTGCCAGCAGTTTTTCGGGGGCCAGTGATACGCAGTATTTT

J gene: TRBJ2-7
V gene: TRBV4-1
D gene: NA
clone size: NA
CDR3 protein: CASSQGPVSGSSGEQYF
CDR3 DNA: TGCGCCAGCAGCCAAGGACCAGTCTCCGGGTCCTCGGGCGAGCAGTACTTC

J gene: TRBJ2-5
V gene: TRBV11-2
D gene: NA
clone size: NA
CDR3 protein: CASSLLWDEGRETQYF
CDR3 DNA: TGTGCCAGCAGCTTATTATGGGACGAAGGTAGAGAGACCCAGTACTTC

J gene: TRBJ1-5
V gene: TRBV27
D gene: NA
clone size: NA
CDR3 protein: CASSVQGSNQPQHF
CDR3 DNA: TGTGCCAGCAGTGTACAGGGTAGCAATCAGCCCCAGCATTTT

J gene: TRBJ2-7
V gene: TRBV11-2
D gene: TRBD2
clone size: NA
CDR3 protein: CASRTVSGSVYEQYF
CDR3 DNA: TGTGCCAGCAGAACCGTGAGCGGGAGCGTCTACGAGCAGTACTTC

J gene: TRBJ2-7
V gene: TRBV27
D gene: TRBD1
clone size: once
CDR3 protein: CASSFQRAEQGMVYEQYF
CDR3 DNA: TGTGCCAGCAGTTTCCAGCGTGCGGAACAGGGGATGGTCTACGAGCAGTACTTC

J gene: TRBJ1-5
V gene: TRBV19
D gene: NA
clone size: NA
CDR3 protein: CASRFRDTSNQPQHF
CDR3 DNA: TGTGCCAGTAGATTCCGGGACACGAGCAATCAGCCCCAGCATTTT

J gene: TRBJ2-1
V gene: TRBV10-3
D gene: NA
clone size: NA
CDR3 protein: CAISVGRDLYNEQFF
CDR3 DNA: TGTGCCATCAGTGTTGGAAGGGACCTATACAATGAGCAGTTCTTC

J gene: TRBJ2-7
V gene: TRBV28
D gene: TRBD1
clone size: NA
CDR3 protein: CASRGTVSYEQYF
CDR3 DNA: TGTGCCAGCAGAGGGACAGTGTCCTACGAGCAGTACTTC

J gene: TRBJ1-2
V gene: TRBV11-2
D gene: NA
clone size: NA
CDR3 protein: CASSLEGSYGYTF
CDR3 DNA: TGTGCCAGCAGCTTAGAAGGTTCCTATGGCTACACCTTC

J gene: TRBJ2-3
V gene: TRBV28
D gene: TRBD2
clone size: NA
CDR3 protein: CASSEAGGTDTQYF
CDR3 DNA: TGTGCCAGCAGTGAAGCGGGAGGCACAGATACGCAGTATTTT

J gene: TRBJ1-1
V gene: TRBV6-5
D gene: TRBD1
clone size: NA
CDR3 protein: CASRRDRATEAFF
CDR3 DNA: TGTGCCAGCAGACGCGACAGGGCCACTGAAGCTTTCTTT

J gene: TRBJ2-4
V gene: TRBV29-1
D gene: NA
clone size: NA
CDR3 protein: CSVEDSKRRDIQYF
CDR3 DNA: TGCAGCGTTGAAGATTCAAAGAGGAGGGACATTCAGTACTTC

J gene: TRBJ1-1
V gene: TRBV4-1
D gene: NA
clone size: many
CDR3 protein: CASSLEGNVPEAFF
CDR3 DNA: TGCGCCAGCAGCTTGGAGGGTAACGTCCCTGAAGCTTTCTTT

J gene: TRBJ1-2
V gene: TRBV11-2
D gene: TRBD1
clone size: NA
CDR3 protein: CASSQGTAYGYTF
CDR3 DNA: TGTGCCAGCAGCCAAGGGACAGCCTATGGCTACACCTTC

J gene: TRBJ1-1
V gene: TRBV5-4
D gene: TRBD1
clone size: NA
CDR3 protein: CAEGDRGWDTEAFF
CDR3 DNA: TGTGCCGAAGGGGACAGGGGTTGGGACACTGAAGCTTTCTTT

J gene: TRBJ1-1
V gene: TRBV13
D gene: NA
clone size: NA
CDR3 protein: CASSLEGQGQWEAFF
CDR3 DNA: TGTGCCAGCAGCTTAGAGGGTCAGGGTCAATGGGAAGCTTTCTTT

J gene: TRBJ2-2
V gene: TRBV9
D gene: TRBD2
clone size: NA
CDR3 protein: CASSATSGRGITGELFF
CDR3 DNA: TGTGCCAGCAGCGCGACTAGCGGGAGGGGAATCACCGGGGAGCTGTTTTTT

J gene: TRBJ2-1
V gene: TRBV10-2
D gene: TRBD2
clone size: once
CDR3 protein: CASSRRTSGRIDNEQFF
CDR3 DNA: TGCGCCAGCAGCAGACGTACTAGCGGGAGGATCGACAATGAGCAGTTCTTC

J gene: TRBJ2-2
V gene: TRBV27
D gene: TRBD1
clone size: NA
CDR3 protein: CASRDGTGRNTGELFF
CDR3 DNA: TGTGCCAGCAGAGACGGGACAGGGCGAAACACCGGGGAGCTGTTTTTT

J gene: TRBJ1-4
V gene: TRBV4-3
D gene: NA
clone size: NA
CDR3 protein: CASSQGTATNEKLFF
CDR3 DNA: TGCGCCAGCAGCCAGGGTACAGCAACTAATGAAAAACTGTTTTTT

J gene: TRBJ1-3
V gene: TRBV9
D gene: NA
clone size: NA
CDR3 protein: CASSVVAEGNTIYF
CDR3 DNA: TGTGCCAGCAGCGTAGTGGCAGAAGGAAACACCATATATTTT

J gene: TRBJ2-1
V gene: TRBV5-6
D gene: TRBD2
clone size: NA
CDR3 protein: CASSGGVAGGYNEQFF
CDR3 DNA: TGTGCCAGCAGCGGGGGAGTAGCGGGAGGCTACAATGAGCAGTTCTTC

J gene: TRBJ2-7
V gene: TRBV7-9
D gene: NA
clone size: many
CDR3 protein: CASSPTQGRLYEQYF
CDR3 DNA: TGTGCCAGCAGCCCGACGCAGGGGCGCCTCTACGAGCAGTACTTC

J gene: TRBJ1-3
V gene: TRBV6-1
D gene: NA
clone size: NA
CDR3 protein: CASHTGPPGNTIYF
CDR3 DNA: TGTGCCAGCCATACGGGACCTCCTGGAAACACCATATATTTT

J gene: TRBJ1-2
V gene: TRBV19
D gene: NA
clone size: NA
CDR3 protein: CASSIAGFYGYTF
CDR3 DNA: TGTGCCAGTAGTATTGCCGGGTTCTATGGCTACACCTTC

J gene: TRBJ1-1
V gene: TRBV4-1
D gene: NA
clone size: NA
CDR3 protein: CASSRIGSGPMNTEAFF
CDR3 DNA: TGCGCCAGCAGCCGCATAGGATCGGGTCCAATGAACACTGAAGCTTTCTTT

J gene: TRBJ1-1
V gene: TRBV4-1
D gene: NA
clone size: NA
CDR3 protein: CASSQVRGDRNTEAFF
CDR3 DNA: TGCGCCAGCAGCCAAGTTCGGGGCGACAGGAACACTGAAGCTTTCTTT